This TCR beta chain was recovered during a study of T cell responses to AZD1222 COVID-19 vaccine. Study details: Some second doses came at about 4 weeks and others at about 12 weeks; these were pooled.

Using immunoSEQ multiplex PCR, the repertoire was profiled, and TCRdb retains in-frame clones only, with some absent. The sample shows roughly 120,000 clones, approximately 86% of them seen only once. This CDR3 has 15 amino acids. Trimming cost V 4 bases and J 3 bases; bases outside gene matches: 8. In germline, CDR1 is SGHNT, CDR2 YYREEE (reference sequence). For this clone: Antigen specificity is unknown.

Notes on the study in general: Repertoires were collected only later (after the peak T cell response had occurred).

This chain links TRBV5-4 with TRBJ1-1, with 8 bases identical to TRBD1. This clonotype was obtained from an adult in good health. The sample consisted of peripheral blood, taken on day 0 of AZD1222 vaccination. For the CDR3, the DNA is TGTGCCAGCAGCGCCCAGACAGGGGTGGACACTGAAGCTTTCTTT. Translating gives CASSAQTGVDTEAFF.